What follows describes a single T cell receptor beta chain. Its antigen remains unknown. These data come from a study of cytomegalovirus exposure and HLA in healthy donors. Study summary: A preliminary data release comprised roughly 80 million unique TCRs obtained from HLA-typed donors.

This CDR3 spans 15 amino acids. CDR1 and CDR2 from the germline V gene are MNHEY and SVGAGI. Trimming at V came to 6 bases and at J to 3 bases, leaving 4 bases not matched to a gene. Points from the study as a whole: Many donors shared some public TCRs, even though most TCR sequences were rare. Confirmation was obtained in vitro that a few CMV-associated chains are specific for CMV antigens.

The PCR ran on 60 Vbeta and 13 Jbeta primers. TCRdb's table, derived via immunoSEQ multiplex PCR, lists solely in-frame clones and lacks some. The data show approximately 82,000 clones, with 78% seen just once and roughly 1.7% held by the top ten. Sequencing was carried out using PBMCs. This sequence joins TRBV6-5 and TRBJ2-7; 14 nucleotides line up with TRBD2. This receptor was identified in a man in his forties in good health and CMV-seronegative. CDR3 DNA sequence: TGTGCCAGCAGAGGCGGGACTAGCGGGGGCTACGAGCAGTACTTC. This translates into CASRGGTSGGYEQYF.